This T cell receptor beta chain was recorded in a study of sequential checkpoint blockade in melanoma. On the study more broadly: Each arm's sequence ended with maintenance nivolumab.

Treatment noted: randomized to nivolumab then ipilimumab (arm A) or the reverse (arm B). DNA-damaging chemotherapy had not been given to any patient beforehand. PBMC sorting kept live CD3+CD8+ cells without CD19 or CD56. Sequencing was performed with immunoSEQ multiplex PCR; in TCRdb, only in-frame clones are kept and a portion is missing. The data show about 25,000 clones, 70% to 80% seen once. Sequenced here: CD8+ T cells sorted from blood (inferred from file names), sampled from a patient given nivolumab and ipilimumab in sequence. The receptor's source is a human donor with melanoma.

The CDR3 region is CASSGGQGNTEAFF. The CDR3 region has the DNA TGTGCCAGCAGCGGCGGACAGGGGAACACTGAAGCTTTCTTT. The chain couples TRBV9 to TRBJ1-1, with 8 bases lining up with TRBD1. The CDR3 is 14 residues long. The V gene's germline CDR1 is SGDLS and CDR2 YYNGEE. V lost 3 bases to trimming and J lost 1 base; unmatched junction nucleotides: 2.